The 31 T cell receptor beta chains below were found in one sample sequenced in a study of shared clonotypes between healthy human individuals. Assay: immunoSEQ multiplex PCR; the TCRdb copy retains only in-frame clones and omits some. In the table there are under 1,100,000 clones, about 76% of which are singletons. Material for sequencing was memory CD4+ T cells sorted from blood. The subset denotes: CD45RA-negative fraction. Every receptor here comes from a man aged 18 to 30 in good health.

The chain links TRBV7-2 to TRBJ2-7; perhaps TRBD1 as D (5 bases). Germline V gives CDR1 SGHTA, CDR2 FQGNSA. The CDR3 loop spans 16 amino acids. Trimming took 2 bases from V and 2 from J, leaving 16 bases between them. The CDR3 nucleotides are TGTGCCAGCAGCTTAAGTTCAACAGGATATGCCTACGAGCAGTACTTC. It specifies CASSLSSTGYAYEQYF.

V and J are TRBV5-1 and TRBJ2-3, with 9 bases that match TRBD2. Germline V CDR1 and CDR2: SGHRS, YFSETQ. The CDR3 sequence is 14 residues long. The V and J ends lost 3 bases and 6 bases, in that order; junction bases with no gene match: 5. The CDR3 reads CASSYSGGRDTQYF. The CDR3 region has the DNA TGCGCCAGCAGCTATAGCGGGGGCCGGGATACGCAGTATTTT.

The chain is built from TRBV7-2 and TRBJ2-1, with D perhaps TRBD2 (5 bases). With 4 bases removed from V and 2 bases from J, the gap between germline ends came to 9 bases. Germline V lookup: CDR1 SGHTA, CDR2 FQGNSA. The length of the CDR3 is 14 residues. The CDR3 DNA reads as TGTGCCAGCAGCTCCACTAGTCCCTACAATGAGCAGTTCTTC. Residues: CASSSTSPYNEQFF.

Comment on this clone: A read error may account for a junction end that differs from germline. The chain combines TRBV6-1 with TRBJ2-7, with 8 bases fitting TRBD2. This CDR3 comprises 13 residues. From germline, CDR1 is MNHNS and CDR2 SASEGT. The CDR3 coding sequence is TGTGCCATCAGTGAACGGGGGGGCTACGAGCAGTACTTC. It translates to CAISERGGYEQYF.

The chain has TRBV11-2 and TRBJ2-5; TRBD2 aligns across 7 bases. From germline, CDR1 is SGHAT and CDR2 FQNNGV. The CDR3 consists of 15 residues. The V gene end was trimmed by 0 bases and the J gene end by 5 bases; junction bases not matched to a gene: 6. CDR3 sequence (DNA): TGTGCCAGCAGCTTAGATTCGGGGCGGGGGGAGACCCAGTACTTC. Translation gives CASSLDSGRGETQYF. The complete variable domain, with remaining parts taken from reference TRBV11-2 and TRBJ2-5, reads EAGVAQSPRYKIIEKRQSVAFWCNPISGHATLYWYQQILGQGPKLLIQFQNNGVVDDSQLPKDRFSAERLKGVDSTLKIQPAKLEDSAVYLCASSLDSGRGETQYFGPGTRLLVL.

The chain couples TRBV6-1 to TRBJ1-2; maybe TRBD1 (6 bases). The CDR3 covers 15 residues. From germline, CDR1 is MNHNS and CDR2 SASEGT. Trimming took 1 base from V and 8 from J, leaving 17 bases between them. CDR3 nucleotide sequence: TGTGCCAGCAGTGAAGTCGCGACAGGAAAGGGGGGCTACACCTTC. It codes for CASSEVATGKGGYTF.

This clone occurred a few times. The J gene is TRBJ2-5, the V gene TRBV11-2; 10 bases are a match to TRBD2. The germline V gene has CDR1 SGHAT and CDR2 FQNNGV. V gave up 6 bases and J gave up 1 base; unmatched junction bases: 5. This CDR3 has 15 residues. CDR3 bases: TGTGCCAGCAGACGACTAGCGGGCTTCCAAGAGACCCAGTACTTC. It yields the protein CASRRLAGFQETQYF.

A word on this clone: It differs at one base from a far larger clone, so likely a read error. This sequence joins TRBV2 and TRBJ1-1; 7 bases agree with TRBD1. The CDR3 sequence is 13 residues long. Germline CDR1 is SNHLY and CDR2 is FYNNEI. In nucleotides, the CDR3 is TGTGCCAGCACCCAGGGGGAGAACGCTGAAGCTTTCTTT. Translation: CASTQGENAEAFF.

The chain has TRBV5-1 and TRBJ1-2, with D unclear. This CDR3 is 16 amino acids long. The V end was cut by 0 bases, the J end by 8 bases, with 20 bases between. CDR1 and CDR2 (germline): SGHRS, YFSETQ. The CDR3 is CASSLAAVLVDGGYTF. The CDR3 region has the DNA TGCGCCAGCAGCTTGGCTGCAGTCCTCGTGGATGGAGGCTACACCTTC. Supplemented by reference TRBV5-1 and TRBJ1-2, the full variable domain reads KAGVTQTPRYLIKTRGQQVTLSCSPISGHRSVSWYQQTPGQGLQFLFEYFSETQRNKGNFPGRFSGRQFSNSRSEMNVSTLELGDSALYLCASSLAAVLVDGGYTFGSGTRLTVV.

The V gene is TRBV28, the J gene TRBJ1-5; no clear D gene. Germline V lookup: CDR1 MDHEN, CDR2 SYDVKM. V was cut by 7 bases and J by 0 bases, with 16 bases left in between. This CDR3 spans 16 amino acids. The CDR3 DNA reads as TGTGCCAGCACCTTACCCCGAGGTTATAGCAATCAGCCCCAGCATTTT. Encoded protein: CASTLPRGYSNQPQHF.

The rearrangement links TRBV5-6 to TRBJ2-7; maybe TRBD1 (6 bases). Looked up from germline, CDR1 is SGHDT and CDR2 is YYEEEE. The CDR3 loop spans 15 amino acids. V lost 3 bases to trimming and J lost 3 bases, with 16 bases between them. For the CDR3, the DNA is TGTGCCAGCAGCTCTTGGGGGCCGGCGCGCTACGAGCAGTACTTC. Protein sequence: CASSSWGPARYEQYF.

The chain links TRBV28 to TRBJ2-7, with D perhaps being TRBD1 or TRBD2 (6 bases each). CDR1 and CDR2 from the germline V gene are MDHEN and SYDVKM. The length of the CDR3 is 15 residues. V dropped 2 bases and J dropped 7 bases, with 18 bases sitting between them. CDR3 region: CASSLNLPGAREQYF. The CDR3, as DNA: TGTGCCAGCAGTTTAAACCTCCCGGGGGCTCGGGAGCAGTACTTC.

This clone was detected only a few times. The rearrangement uses TRBV30 and TRBJ1-1; 7 bases line up with TRBD1. The CDR3 is made up of 14 amino acids. The germline gives CDR1 GTSNPN, CDR2 SVGIG (reference sequence). The J segment lost 7 bases and the V segment lost 4 bases, leaving 12 bases of the junction unmatched. The CDR3 loop reads CAWTQGSEIGEAFF. The CDR3 coding sequence is TGTGCCTGGACACAGGGGTCTGAAATAGGTGAAGCTTTCTTT.

Remarks on this clone: Other DNA sequences within the sample encode an identical CDR3. The chain employs TRBV27 and TRBJ2-6, with no clear D. V lost 3 bases and J 4 bases, leaving 4 bases between the germline ends. Germline V CDR1 and CDR2: MNHEY, SMNVEV (reference sequence). The CDR3 is made up of 13 amino acids. The DNA of the CDR3 is TGTGCCAGCAGTTTGACCGGGGCCAACGTCCTGACTTTC. This sequence encodes CASSLTGANVLTF.

In regard to this clone: A much larger clone lies a single base off, so this may be a read error. This specimen includes other DNA sequences encoding the same CDR3. V and J are TRBV11-2 and TRBJ2-7; no definite D call. There are 12 residues in the CDR3. Trimming cost V 1 base and J 1 base, with 2 bases left between them. The germline gives CDR1 SGHAT, CDR2 FQNNGV. The CDR3 here is CASSLGSYEQYF. The CDR3, as DNA: TGTGCCAGCAGCTTAGGGTCCTACGAGCAGTACTTC.

On this clone itself: Other DNA sequences within the sample encode an identical CDR3. V usage is TRBV28 and J usage is TRBJ1-2; D might be TRBD1 (6 bases). Germline V gives CDR1 MDHEN, CDR2 SYDVKM. The CDR3 contains 13 residues. V dropped 3 bases and J dropped 2 bases, with 7 bases sitting between them. The CDR3 region has the DNA TGTGCCAGCAGTTTGCAGGGGAACTATGGCTACACCTTC. Translated: CASSLQGNYGYTF.

The gene calls are TRBV6-5 and TRBJ2-1; D uncertain. The V gene's germline CDR1 is MNHEY and CDR2 SVGAGI. Trimming removed 5 bases from V and 15 bases from J, with 17 bases in between. The CDR3 sequence is 12 residues long. CDR3 in amino acids: CASSQIAGRRFF. As DNA, the CDR3 is TGTGCCAGCAGTCAAATCGCCGGGCGACGGTTCTTC.

This clone was observed a single time. The same CDR3 also results from other DNA sequences found in this sample. CDR3 sequence reads: CASSAQYNEQFF. The CDR3 DNA reads TGTGCCAGCAGCGCACAGTACAATGAGCAGTTCTTC. The rearrangement uses TRBV9 and TRBJ2-1; D uncertain. In germline, CDR1 is SGDLS, CDR2 YYNGEE. This CDR3 has 12 amino acids. V lost 3 bases, J lost 4 bases, and 5 bases lay in between. The whole variable domain, remainder taken from reference TRBV9 and TRBJ2-1, is DSGVTQTPKHLITATGQRVTLRCSPRSGDLSVYWYQQSLDQGLQFLIQYYNGEERAKGNILERFSAQQFPDLHSELNLSSLELGDSALYFCASSAQYNEQFFGPGTRLTVL.

The chain couples TRBV7-2 to TRBJ2-3, with D perhaps TRBD1 (6 bases). Germline V CDR1 and CDR2: SGHTA, FQGNSA. The CDR3 covers 13 residues. V lost 5 bases to trimming and J lost 5 bases, with 11 bases between them. The CDR3 is CASSLYREDTQYF. For the CDR3, the DNA is TGTGCCAGCAGCCTATACAGGGAAGATACGCAGTATTTT.

The chain carries TRBV2 and TRBJ1-3, with D possibly TRBD1 on 5 matching bases. Deletions cut 2 bases from V and 0 bases from J, with 11 bases between. In germline, CDR1 is SNHLY, CDR2 FYNNEI. The length of the CDR3 is 16 residues. CDR3 amino acids: CASSENKGLSGNTIYF. The CDR3 region has the DNA TGTGCCAGCAGTGAAAATAAGGGGCTCTCTGGAAACACCATATATTTT.

This clone showed up just once. This chain connects TRBV28 to TRBJ2-3; 9 nucleotides match TRBD2. The CDR3 covers 16 residues. Germline CDR1 reads MDHEN; CDR2 reads SYDVKM. V gave up 5 bases and J gave up 7 bases; unmatched junction bases: 13. For the CDR3, the DNA is TGTGCCAGCAGTCCCCCGACCGGCGGGGGGGGTAATACGCAGTATTTT. Its translation is CASSPPTGGGGNTQYF.

The V gene is TRBV13, the J gene TRBJ2-3, with D tentatively TRBD2 (6 bases). Germline V gene lookup returns CDR1 PRHDT and CDR2 FYEKMQ (reference sequence). The CDR3 is 15 residues long. The V and J ends lost 2 bases and 6 bases respectively, with 15 bases between them. The CDR3 reads CASSLFGSRPDTQYF. DNA for the CDR3: TGTGCCAGCAGCTTATTCGGGAGTCGTCCCGATACGCAGTATTTT.

The rearrangement links TRBV6-5 to TRBJ1-3; D remains unclear. This CDR3 spans 15 amino acids. V dropped 6 bases and J dropped 0 bases, with 12 bases sitting between them. CDR1 and CDR2 (germline): MNHEY, SVGAGI. The CDR3 DNA reads as TGTGCCAGCAGACAAGACGGCCTCTCTGGAAACACCATATATTTT. This gives the protein CASRQDGLSGNTIYF.

In its sample, this clone was seen once. The chain combines TRBV7-8 with TRBJ2-5; TRBD1 matches 12 bases. The CDR3 length is 15 residues. Germline V CDR1 and CDR2: SGHVS, FQNEAQ. The V and J ends lost 5 bases and 5 bases, in that order; junction bases with no gene match: 6. CDR3 protein: CASSTGTGGGETQYF. The CDR3 bases are TGTGCCAGCAGCACCGGGACAGGGGGCGGGGAGACCCAGTACTTC.

The gene calls are TRBV5-1 and TRBJ2-1; possibly TRBD2 for D (6 bases). CDR1 is SGHRS and CDR2 is YFSETQ in the germline V gene. The ends were cut back, 4 bases at V and 1 base at J, with 27 bases in the middle. CDR3 length equals 20 residues. DNA of the CDR3: TGCGCCAGCAGCGGGATCTCACCGGAGGGGAAGACGGATTCCTACAATGAGCAGTTCTTC. Protein: CASSGISPEGKTDSYNEQFF.

The V gene is TRBV5-1, the J gene TRBJ2-2; D not certain. Germline V gene sequence: CDR1 SGHRS, CDR2 YFSETQ. V was shortened by 0 bases and J by 4 bases, with 10 bases between the two germline ends. The CDR3 contains 15 residues. CDR3 amino acids: CASSLEPGTTGELFF. The CDR3 nucleotides read TGCGCCAGCAGCTTGGAACCGGGTACCACCGGGGAGCTGTTTTTT.

This clone was found a few times. The rearrangement uses TRBV5-8 and TRBJ1-6, with 8 bases aligning to TRBD1. This CDR3 region has 14 residues. V lost 5 bases and J lost 7; bases outside the gene matches: 5. CDR1 and CDR2 from the germline V gene are SGHTS and YDEGEE. CDR3: CASRKTGENSPLHF. CDR3 DNA sequence: TGTGCCAGCAGAAAGACAGGGGAGAATTCACCCCTCCACTTT.

As concerns this clone: Other nucleotide sequences from this sample produce the same CDR3. This chain links TRBV5-1 with TRBJ1-5; D is ambiguous. CDR3 length: 13 amino acids. V was pared by 4 bases and J by 5 bases, with 10 bases between. Germline values: CDR1 SGHRS, CDR2 YFSETQ. The CDR3 spells CASSQDGDQPQHF. In DNA, the CDR3 is TGCGCCAGCAGCCAGGACGGTGATCAGCCCCAGCATTTT.

This sequence joins TRBV5-1 and TRBJ1-2; D is ambiguous. Between the trimmed V and J ends, which lost 0 bases and 6 bases, there was a span of 18 bases. The CDR3 extends over 16 amino acids. Germline V gene lookup returns CDR1 SGHRS and CDR2 YFSETQ. The CDR3 protein is CASSLAPTPKPDGYTF. As DNA, the CDR3 is TGCGCCAGCAGCTTGGCCCCGACCCCTAAGCCTGATGGCTACACCTTC. Drawing the rest from reference TRBV5-1 and TRBJ1-2, the complete variable domain is KAGVTQTPRYLIKTRGQQVTLSCSPISGHRSVSWYQQTPGQGLQFLFEYFSETQRNKGNFPGRFSGRQFSNSRSEMNVSTLELGDSALYLCASSLAPTPKPDGYTFGSGTRLTVV.

The rearrangement joins TRBV29-1 to TRBJ1-6; 8 positions match TRBD1. CDR3 length: 14 residues. Germline CDR1 and CDR2: SQVTM and ANQGSEA. Losses at the gene ends were 7 bases for V and 10 bases for J; bases not matched to a gene: 12. The CDR3 DNA reads as TGCAGCGCTACGACAGGGGCCCCTCCATCACCCCTCCACTTT. Its protein product is CSATTGAPPSPLHF.

The chain links TRBV9 to TRBJ1-2; D perhaps matches TRBD1 (6 bases). The V and J ends lost 2 bases and 4 bases respectively, with 12 bases between them. Per germline, CDR1 SGDLS and CDR2 YYNGEE. The CDR3 has 14 residues. CDR3 region: CASSVRPQGYGYTF. DNA for the CDR3: TGTGCCAGCAGCGTCAGACCACAGGGCTATGGCTACACCTTC. The whole variable domain, filled in from reference TRBV9 and TRBJ1-2, reads DSGVTQTPKHLITATGQRVTLRCSPRSGDLSVYWYQQSLDQGLQFLIQYYNGEERAKGNILERFSAQQFPDLHSELNLSSLELGDSALYFCASSVRPQGYGYTFGSGTRLTVV.